This T cell receptor (beta chain) was sequenced in a study of beta chain features in type 1 diabetes. Study-level background: Analysis included over 100,000,000 sorted cells drawn from all samples. Regarding the study as a whole: Naive, central memory and Treg TCRB repertoires seemed to resemble each other more closely in patients than they did in healthy donors. Patients and controls would be equally affected if PCR favored shorter templates. Among all four CD4+ subsets, Type 1 diabetes patients had TCRB CDR3s that were moderately but significantly shorter.

A sort by CD45RO/CCR7/CD25/CD127/CD95/CD27 yielded CD4+ naive, central memory, regulatory and stem cell-like memory cells. TCRB transcripts that were expressed got sequenced, as all of the isolated RNA had been reverse transcribed. Produced via immunoSEQ multiplex PCR; TCRdb's table is partial and in-frame only. The table lists a few hundred thousand clones, roughly 11% of them singletons, with around 0.015% in the top ten. This clone was seen more than once but under ten times. The antigen remains unidentified. Germline CDR1 and CDR2: SGHTA and FQGNSA. This CDR3 comprises 14 residues. Trimming shortened V by 2 bases and J by 0 bases, and 8 bases separated the two germline ends.

The gene calls are TRBV7-2 and TRBJ2-7; D gene unclear. The sequence derives from a man younger than 40 with type 1 diabetes. The specimen was naive CD4+ T cells from blood. CDR3 bases: TGTGCCAGCAGCTTAAGCATCGTCTCCTACGAGCAGTACTTC. This sequence encodes CASSLSIVSYEQYF.